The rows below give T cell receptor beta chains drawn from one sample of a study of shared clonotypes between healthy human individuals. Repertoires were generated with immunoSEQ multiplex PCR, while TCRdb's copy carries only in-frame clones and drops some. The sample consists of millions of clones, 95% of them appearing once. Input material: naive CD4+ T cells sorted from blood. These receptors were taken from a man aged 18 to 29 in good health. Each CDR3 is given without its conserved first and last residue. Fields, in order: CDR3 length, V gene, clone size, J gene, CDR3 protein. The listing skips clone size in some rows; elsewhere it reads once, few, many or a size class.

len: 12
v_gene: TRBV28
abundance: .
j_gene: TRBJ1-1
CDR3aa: ASSVRVGPTEAF

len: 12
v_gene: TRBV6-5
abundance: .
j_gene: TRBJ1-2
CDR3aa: ASTPGPNNYGYT

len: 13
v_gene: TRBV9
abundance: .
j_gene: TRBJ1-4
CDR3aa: ASSVGGNFNEKLF

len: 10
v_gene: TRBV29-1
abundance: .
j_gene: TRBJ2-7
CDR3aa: SVGNLEREQY

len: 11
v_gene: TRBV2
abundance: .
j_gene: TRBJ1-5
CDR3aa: ASSFRWDQPQH

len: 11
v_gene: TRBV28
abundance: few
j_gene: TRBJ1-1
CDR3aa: ATWGQSNTEAF

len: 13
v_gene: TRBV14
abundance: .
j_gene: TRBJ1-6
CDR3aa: ASSHGSSYNSPLH

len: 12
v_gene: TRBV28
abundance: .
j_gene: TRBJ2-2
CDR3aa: ASSLGGGQGHLF

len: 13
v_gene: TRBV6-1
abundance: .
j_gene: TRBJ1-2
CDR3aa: ATLRGLGAAYGYT

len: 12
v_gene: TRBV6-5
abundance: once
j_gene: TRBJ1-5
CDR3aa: ASSRQGRNQPQH

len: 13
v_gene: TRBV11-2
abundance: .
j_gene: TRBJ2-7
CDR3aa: ASSLAGRPSYEQY

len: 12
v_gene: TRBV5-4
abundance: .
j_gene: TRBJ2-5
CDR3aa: ASSLARGRETQY

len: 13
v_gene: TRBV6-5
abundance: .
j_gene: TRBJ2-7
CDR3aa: ASRPNRGISYEQY

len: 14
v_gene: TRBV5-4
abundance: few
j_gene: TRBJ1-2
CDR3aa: ASRPDPGQNNYGYT

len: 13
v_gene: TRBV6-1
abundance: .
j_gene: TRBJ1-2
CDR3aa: ASSDSSQGFYGYT

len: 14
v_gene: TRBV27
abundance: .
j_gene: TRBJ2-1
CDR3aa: ASSFRSSLPPNEQF

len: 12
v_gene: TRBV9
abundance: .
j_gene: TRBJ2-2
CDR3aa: ASSASRVAGELF

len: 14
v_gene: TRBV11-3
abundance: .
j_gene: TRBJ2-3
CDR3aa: ASSFLLAGGTDTQY

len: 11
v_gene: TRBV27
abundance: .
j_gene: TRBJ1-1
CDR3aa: ATWTGGNPEAF

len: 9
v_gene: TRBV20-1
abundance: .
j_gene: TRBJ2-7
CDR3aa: SAPTSYEQY

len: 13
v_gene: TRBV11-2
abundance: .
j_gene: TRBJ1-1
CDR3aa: ASSLVGGMNTEAF

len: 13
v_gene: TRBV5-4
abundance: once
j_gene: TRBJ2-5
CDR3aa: ASSRDGTVEETQY

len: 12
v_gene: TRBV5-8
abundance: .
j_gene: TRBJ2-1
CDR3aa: ASSLGLAGGEQF

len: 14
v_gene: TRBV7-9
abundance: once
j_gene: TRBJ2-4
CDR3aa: ASSHDRSRAKNIQY

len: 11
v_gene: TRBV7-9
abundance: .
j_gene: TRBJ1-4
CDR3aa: ASSAPPIEKLF

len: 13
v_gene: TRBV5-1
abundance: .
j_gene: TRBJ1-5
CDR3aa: ASSPEGGRNQPQH

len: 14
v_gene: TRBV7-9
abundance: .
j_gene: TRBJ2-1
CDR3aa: ASSVRDRGTYNEQF

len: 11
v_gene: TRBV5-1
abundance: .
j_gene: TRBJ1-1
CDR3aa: ASSLGKNTEAF

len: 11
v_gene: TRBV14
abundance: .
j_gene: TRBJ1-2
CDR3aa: ASSQDGVPGYT

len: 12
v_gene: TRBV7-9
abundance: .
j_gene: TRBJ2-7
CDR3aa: ASSREGGTYEQY

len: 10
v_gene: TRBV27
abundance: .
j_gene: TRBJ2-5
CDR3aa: ASSLGDGAQY

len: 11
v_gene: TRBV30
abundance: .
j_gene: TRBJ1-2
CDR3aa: AWSVLTLYGYT

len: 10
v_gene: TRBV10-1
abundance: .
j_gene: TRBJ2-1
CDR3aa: ASSDGANEQF

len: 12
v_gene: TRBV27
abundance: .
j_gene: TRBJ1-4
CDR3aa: ASGVDRGHEKLF

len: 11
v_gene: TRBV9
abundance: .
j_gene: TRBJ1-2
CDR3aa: ASSVAGTYGYT